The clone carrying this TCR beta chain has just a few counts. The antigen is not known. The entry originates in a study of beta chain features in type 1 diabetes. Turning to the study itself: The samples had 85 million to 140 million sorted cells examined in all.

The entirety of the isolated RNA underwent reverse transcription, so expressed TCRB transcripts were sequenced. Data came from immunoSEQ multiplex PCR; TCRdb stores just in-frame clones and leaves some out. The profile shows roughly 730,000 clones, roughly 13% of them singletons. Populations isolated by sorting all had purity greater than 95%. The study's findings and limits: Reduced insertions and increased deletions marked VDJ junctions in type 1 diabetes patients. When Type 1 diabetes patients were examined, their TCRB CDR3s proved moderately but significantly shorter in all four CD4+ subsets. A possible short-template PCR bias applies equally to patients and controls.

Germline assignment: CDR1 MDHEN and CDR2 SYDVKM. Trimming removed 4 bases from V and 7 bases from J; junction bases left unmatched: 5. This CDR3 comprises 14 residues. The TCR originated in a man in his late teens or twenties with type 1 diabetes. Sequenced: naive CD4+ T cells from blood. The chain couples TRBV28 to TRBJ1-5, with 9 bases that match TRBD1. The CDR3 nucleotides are TGTGCCAGCAGTTACGGGACAGGGCTACAGCCCCAGCATTTT. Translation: CASSYGTGLQPQHF.